This TCR beta chain was sequenced during a study of T-cell memory formation after mild COVID-19. On the study more broadly: Most TCR clusters belonged to a single donor. General study findings and limits: CD4/CD8 balance characterized clones contracting day 15 to 85, and CD4+ skew characterized later expanders.

The CDR3 spans 16 residues. Trimming removed 1 base from V and 4 bases from J; junction bases left unmatched: 8. In germline, CDR1 is MGHRA, CDR2 YSYEKL. TCRdb re-called the 5' RACE reads through MiXCR, storing one row per CDR3 protein. The data hold hundreds of thousands of distinct CDR3 sequences, with under 30% observed a single time. As concerns this clonotype: The antigen remains undetermined.

This TCR was sampled from an adult woman who had mild COVID-19 (a few samples of this study predate the infection). Cell type and time point are not known. V gene TRBV4-1 combines with J gene TRBJ1-2; TRBD1 aligns across 8 bases. The sequenced material came from PBMCs or a T cell subset sorted from them (not recorded which). CDR3 nucleotide sequence: TGCGCCAGCAGCCAAGTCCCGTCCGGGACAGGCTATGGCTACACCTTC. Protein: CASSQVPSGTGYGYTF.